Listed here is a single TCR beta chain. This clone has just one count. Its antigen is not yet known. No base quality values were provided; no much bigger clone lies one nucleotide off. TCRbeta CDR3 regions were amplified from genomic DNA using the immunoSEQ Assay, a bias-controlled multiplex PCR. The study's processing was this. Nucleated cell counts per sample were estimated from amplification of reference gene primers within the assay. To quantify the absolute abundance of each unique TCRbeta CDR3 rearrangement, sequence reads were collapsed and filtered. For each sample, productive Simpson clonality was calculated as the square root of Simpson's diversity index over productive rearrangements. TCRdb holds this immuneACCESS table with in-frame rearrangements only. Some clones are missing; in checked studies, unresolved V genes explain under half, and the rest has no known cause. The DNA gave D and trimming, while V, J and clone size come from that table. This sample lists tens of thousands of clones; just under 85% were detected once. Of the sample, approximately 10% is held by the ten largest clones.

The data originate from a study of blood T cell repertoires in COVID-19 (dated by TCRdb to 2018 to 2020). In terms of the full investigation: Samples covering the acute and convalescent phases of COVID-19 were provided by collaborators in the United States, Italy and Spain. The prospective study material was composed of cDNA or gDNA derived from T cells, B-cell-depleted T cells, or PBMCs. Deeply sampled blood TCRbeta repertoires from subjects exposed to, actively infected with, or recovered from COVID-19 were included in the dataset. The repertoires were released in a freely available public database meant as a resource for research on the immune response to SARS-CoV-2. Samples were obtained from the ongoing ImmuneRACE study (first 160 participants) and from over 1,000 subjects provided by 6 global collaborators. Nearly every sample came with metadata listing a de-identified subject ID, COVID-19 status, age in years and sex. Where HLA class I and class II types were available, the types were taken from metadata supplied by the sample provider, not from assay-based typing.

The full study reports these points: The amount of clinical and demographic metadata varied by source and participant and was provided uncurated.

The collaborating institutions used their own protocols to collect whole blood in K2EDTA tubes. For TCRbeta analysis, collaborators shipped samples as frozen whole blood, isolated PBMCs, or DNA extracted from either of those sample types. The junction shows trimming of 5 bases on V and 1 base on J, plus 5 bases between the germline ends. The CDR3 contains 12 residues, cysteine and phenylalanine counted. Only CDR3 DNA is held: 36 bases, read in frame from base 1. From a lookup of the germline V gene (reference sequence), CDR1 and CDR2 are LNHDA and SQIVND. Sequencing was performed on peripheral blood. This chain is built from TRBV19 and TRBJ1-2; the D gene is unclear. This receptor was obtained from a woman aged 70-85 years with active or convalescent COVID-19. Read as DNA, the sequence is TGTGCCAGTAGTGTCAGTAACTATGGCTACACCTTC. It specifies CASSVSNYGYTF.